Listed here are 6 T cell receptor beta chains from one sample, sequenced in a study of CD8 T cells in ankylosing spondylitis. TCRdb passed the 5' RACE reads through MiXCR, listing each CDR3 protein once. The table records around 230,000 distinct CDR3 sequences, 8% to 9.5% of them present only once. The specimen was blood, either unsorted or a sorted T cell fraction (not recorded which). The source is a male donor with ankylosing spondylitis or in good health (not recorded which).

At least ten counts were recorded for this clonotype. This sequence joins TRBV7-2 and TRBJ2-7, with 7 positions matching TRBD1. The junction had 8 bases not matched to a gene; V was cut back by 4 bases and J by 5 bases. There are 14 residues in the CDR3. Germline assignment: CDR1 SGHTA and CDR2 FQGNSA. The CDR3 is CASSSRQGRNEQYF. The CDR3 DNA sequence: TGTGCCAGCAGCTCCCGACAGGGAAGGAACGAGCAGTACTTC. The whole variable domain, remainder taken from reference TRBV7-2 and TRBJ2-7, is GAGVSQSPSNKVTEKGKDVELRCDPISGHTALYWYRQSLGQGLEFLIYFQGNSAPDKSGLPSDRFSAERTGGSVSTLTIQRTQQEDSAVYLCASSSRQGRNEQYFGPGTRLTVT.

In its sample, this clonotype was seen a few times. J is TRBJ2-3 and V is TRBV5-5; 7 positions agree with TRBD1. The CDR3 sequence is 16 residues long. Germline values: CDR1 SGHKS, CDR2 YYEKEE (reference sequence). V shed 0 bases, J shed 0 bases, and the junction held 4 bases outside the gene matches. Here the CDR3 DNA reads TGTGCCAGCAGCTTGGGGGGGACAGCTAGCACAGATACGCAGTATTTT. This codes for CASSLGGTASTDTQYF.

This clonotype has a handful of counts. The V call is TRBV19, the J call TRBJ2-3, with D unresolved. This CDR3 contains 16 residues. Trimming pared 3 bases from V and 4 bases from J, leaving 17 bases between. CDR1 and CDR2 (germline): LNHDA, SQIVND (reference sequence). CDR3 amino acids: CASSILVDPAADTQYF. CDR3 bases: TGTGCCAGTAGTATCCTCGTGGACCCGGCCGCAGATACGCAGTATTTT.

This clonotype was seen many times. V and J are TRBV5-1 and TRBJ2-7; D is unresolved. Trimming took off 0 bases at V and 1 base at J, with 5 bases between the two ends. The germline gives CDR1 SGHRS, CDR2 YFSETQ. CDR3 size: 13 residues. CDR3 loop: CASSLGRSYEQYF. As DNA, the CDR3 is TGCGCCAGCAGCTTGGGGCGGTCCTACGAGCAGTACTTC. Complete variable domain (other parts from reference TRBV5-1 and TRBJ2-7): KAGVTQTPRYLIKTRGQQVTLSCSPISGHRSVSWYQQTPGQGLQFLFEYFSETQRNKGNFPGRFSGRQFSNSRSEMNVSTLELGDSALYLCASSLGRSYEQYFGPGTRLTVT.

This clonotype was seen more than once but under ten times. This chain uses TRBV27 with TRBJ1-1; TRBD1 is a possible D gene (5 bases). CDR1 is MNHEY, CDR2 SMNVEV, per germline (reference sequence). There are 14 residues in the CDR3. Trimming shortened V by 4 bases and J by 3 bases, and 12 bases separated the two germline ends. CDR3 sequence reads: CASSYLLGDTEAFF. The CDR3 coding sequence is TGTGCCAGCAGTTATTTACTGGGGGACACTGAAGCTTTCTTT.

This clonotype was counted many times. The CDR3 region is CASSLGSGNSPLHF. The CDR3 bases are TGTGCCAGCAGCTTGGGCTCAGGGAATTCACCCCTCCACTTT. This sequence joins TRBV7-6 and TRBJ1-6, with D possibly being TRBD1 (5 bases). The CDR3 covers 14 residues. V was shortened by 3 bases and J by 7 bases, with 10 bases between the two germline ends. Germline CDR1 SGHVS, CDR2 FNYEAQ.